The 8 T cell receptor beta chains listed next were all sequenced from one sample in a study of T cell responses to AZD1222 COVID-19 vaccine. The assay was immunoSEQ multiplex PCR, and TCRdb's table has in-frame clones only and misses some. Of roughly 100,000 clones in the sample, 90% are singletons; the top ten hold roughly 8%. The starting material was peripheral blood, obtained 28 days after the second AZD1222 dose. The receptor source for this set is an adult who received the AZD1222 COVID-19 vaccine.

The V gene is TRBV9, the J gene TRBJ2-1; the match to TRBD1 covers 7 bases. V shed 1 base and J 2 bases; nucleotides not matched to a gene: 9. From germline, CDR1 is SGDLS and CDR2 YYNGEE. The CDR3 is 17 residues long. CDR3 coding DNA: TGTGCCAGCAGCGTAATGACCCCCGGGACAGCCTACAATGAGCAGTTCTTC. It codes for CASSVMTPGTAYNEQFF.

The chain uses TRBV25-1 and TRBJ1-2, with D perhaps TRBD1 (5 bases). Trimming took off 2 bases at V and 4 bases at J, with 14 bases between the two ends. The V gene's germline CDR1 is MGHDK and CDR2 SYGVNS. CDR3 size: 15 residues. The CDR3 DNA sequence: TGTGCCAGCAGTGAAGCCCTAGGGGCCACCTATGGCTACACCTTC. It encodes CASSEALGATYGYTF.

This chain joins TRBV5-5 and TRBJ1-6; no definite D call. V was clipped by 0 bases and J by 9 bases, with 4 bases between them. CDR1 and CDR2 (germline): SGHKS, YYEKEE (reference sequence). The CDR3 sequence is 12 residues long. CDR3 loop: CASSLVVSPLHF. Written as DNA, the CDR3 is TGTGCCAGCAGCTTGGTCGTTTCACCCCTCCACTTT.

The chain is built from TRBV6-5 and TRBJ1-1; D perhaps matches TRBD1 (5 bases). Trimming cost V 7 bases and J 4 bases, with 13 bases left between them. The CDR3 consists of 13 residues. The germline CDR1 and CDR2 sequences are MNHEY and SVGAGI. CDR3 DNA sequence: TGTGCCAGCACCTCGGGACGGCGCACTGAAGCTTTCTTT. Its protein is CASTSGRRTEAFF.

CDR3 DNA: TGCGCCAGCAGTGAGGGGGGCAGTGGGGCCTCTGGAAACACCATATATTTT. Protein: CASSEGGSGASGNTIYF. V usage is TRBV10-1 and J usage is TRBJ1-3; tentatively, D is TRBD1 (6 bases). Germline V CDR1 and CDR2: WNHNN, SYGVQD (reference sequence). V lost 2 bases and J lost 0, with 14 bases in between. CDR3 length: 17 amino acids.

The chain joins TRBV29-1 to TRBJ2-6; possibly TRBD1 for D (5 bases). Germline V gene data show CDR1 as SQVTM and CDR2 as ANQGSEA. This CDR3 is built from 16 residues. Trimming removed 4 bases at V and 0 bases at J, with 13 bases between. The CDR3 nucleotides are TGCAGCGTTGCTGGCAGGGCCAGCTCTGGGGCCAACGTCCTGACTTTC. Its protein is CSVAGRASSGANVLTF.

V gene TRBV11-2 combines with J gene TRBJ1-6; no clear D gene. Per the germline V gene, CDR1 is SGHAT and CDR2 is FQNNGV. The ends were cut back, 6 bases at V and 4 bases at J, with 10 bases in the middle. This CDR3 has 14 residues. CDR3 residues: CASSFTEYNSPLHF. CDR3 sequence (DNA): TGTGCCAGCAGTTTTACAGAATATAATTCACCCCTCCACTTT.

J is TRBJ2-6 and V is TRBV5-6, with 7 nucleotides matching TRBD1. Germline trimming cut 4 bases from V and 4 bases from J; bases unmatched to any gene: 5. There are 15 residues in the CDR3. The germline CDR1 and CDR2 sequences are SGHDT and YYEEEE. The CDR3 sequence: CASSDTGAGANVLTF. The CDR3, as DNA: TGTGCCAGCAGCGATACAGGGGCCGGGGCCAACGTCCTGACTTTC. Looking up the rest from reference TRBV5-6 and TRBJ2-6 gives the full variable domain: DAGVTQSPTHLIKTRGQQVTLRCSPKSGHDTVSWYQQALGQGPQFIFQYYEEEERQRGNFPDRFSGHQFPNYSSELNVNALLLGDSALYLCASSDTGAGANVLTFGAGSRLTVL.